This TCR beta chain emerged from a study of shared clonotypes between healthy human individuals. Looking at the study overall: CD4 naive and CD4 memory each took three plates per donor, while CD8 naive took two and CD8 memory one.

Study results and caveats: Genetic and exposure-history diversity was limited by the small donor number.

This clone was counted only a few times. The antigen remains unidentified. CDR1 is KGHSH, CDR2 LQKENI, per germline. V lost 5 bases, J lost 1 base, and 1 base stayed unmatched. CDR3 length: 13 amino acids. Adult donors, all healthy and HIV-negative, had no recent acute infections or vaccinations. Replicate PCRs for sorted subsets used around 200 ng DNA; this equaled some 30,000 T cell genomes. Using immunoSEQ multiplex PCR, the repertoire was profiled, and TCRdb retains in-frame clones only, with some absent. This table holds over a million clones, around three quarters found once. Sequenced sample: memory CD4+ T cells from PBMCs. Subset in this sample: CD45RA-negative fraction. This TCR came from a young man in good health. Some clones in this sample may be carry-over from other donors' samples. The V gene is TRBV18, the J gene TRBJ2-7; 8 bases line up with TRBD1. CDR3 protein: CASSRTGSYEQYF. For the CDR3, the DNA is TGTGCCAGCTCAAGGACAGGGTCCTACGAGCAGTACTTC.